Sequencing of this T cell receptor beta chain was carried out in a study of shared clonotypes between healthy human individuals. The germline V gene has CDR1 MGHRA and CDR2 YSYEKL. V gave up 2 bases and J gave up 5 bases; unmatched junction bases: 7. The length of the CDR3 is 15 residues. Naive-designated CD8 cells lacked CD45RO, were positively enriched for CCR7, and omitted terminally differentiated effector memory CD45RA+ cells. TCRdb's table, derived via immunoSEQ multiplex PCR, lists solely in-frame clones and lacks some. The sample shows roughly 2 million clones, about 95% of them seen only once.

Input material: naive CD8+ T cells sorted from blood. The TCR was taken from a man younger than 35 in good health. The J gene is TRBJ1-2, the V gene TRBV4-1; 8 nucleotides agree with TRBD1. The CDR3 DNA sequence: TGCGCCAGCAGCCAATTGGCAGGGGGCGGGTATGGCTACACCTTC. This sequence encodes CASSQLAGGGYGYTF.